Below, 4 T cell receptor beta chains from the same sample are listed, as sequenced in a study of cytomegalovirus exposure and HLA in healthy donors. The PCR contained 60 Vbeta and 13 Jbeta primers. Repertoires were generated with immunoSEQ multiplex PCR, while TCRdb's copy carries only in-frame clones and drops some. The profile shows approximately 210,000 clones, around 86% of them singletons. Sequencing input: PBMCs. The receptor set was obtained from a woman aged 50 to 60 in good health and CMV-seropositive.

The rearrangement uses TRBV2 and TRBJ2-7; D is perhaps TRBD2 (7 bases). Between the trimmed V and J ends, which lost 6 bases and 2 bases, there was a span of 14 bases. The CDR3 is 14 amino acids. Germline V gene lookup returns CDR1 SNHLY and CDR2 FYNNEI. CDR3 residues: CASSHGEGAYEQYF. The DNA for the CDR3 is TGTGCCAGCAGCCACGGGGAGGGGGCCTACGAGCAGTACTTC.

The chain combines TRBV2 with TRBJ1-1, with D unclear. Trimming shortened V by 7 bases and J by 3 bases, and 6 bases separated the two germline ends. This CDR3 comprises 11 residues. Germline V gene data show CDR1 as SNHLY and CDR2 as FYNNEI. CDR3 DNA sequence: TGTGCCAGCAATGTCGACACTGAAGCTTTCTTT. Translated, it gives CASNVDTEAFF.

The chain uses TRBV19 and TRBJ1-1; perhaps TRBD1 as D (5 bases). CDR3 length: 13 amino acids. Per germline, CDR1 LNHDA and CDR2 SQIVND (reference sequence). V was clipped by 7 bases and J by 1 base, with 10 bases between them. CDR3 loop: CASKDNWNTEAFF. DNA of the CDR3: TGTGCCAGTAAGGACAATTGGAACACTGAAGCTTTCTTT.

CDR3 DNA sequence: TGTGCCTGGGCACCGGACATGAACTACGAGCAGTACTTC. Its protein is CAWAPDMNYEQYF. The J gene is TRBJ2-7, the V gene TRBV30, with TRBD1 as a possible D gene (5 bases). This CDR3 has 13 residues. Germline CDR1 reads GTSNPN; CDR2 reads SVGIG (reference sequence). The ends were cut back, 5 bases at V and 3 bases at J, with 14 bases in the middle. The full variable domain, rest sourced from reference TRBV30 and TRBJ2-7, is SQTIHQWPATLVQPVGSPLSLECTVEGTSNPNLYWYRQAAGRGLQLLFYSVGIGQISSEVPQNLSASRPQDRQFILSSKKLLLSDSGFYLCAWAPDMNYEQYFGPGTRLTVT.